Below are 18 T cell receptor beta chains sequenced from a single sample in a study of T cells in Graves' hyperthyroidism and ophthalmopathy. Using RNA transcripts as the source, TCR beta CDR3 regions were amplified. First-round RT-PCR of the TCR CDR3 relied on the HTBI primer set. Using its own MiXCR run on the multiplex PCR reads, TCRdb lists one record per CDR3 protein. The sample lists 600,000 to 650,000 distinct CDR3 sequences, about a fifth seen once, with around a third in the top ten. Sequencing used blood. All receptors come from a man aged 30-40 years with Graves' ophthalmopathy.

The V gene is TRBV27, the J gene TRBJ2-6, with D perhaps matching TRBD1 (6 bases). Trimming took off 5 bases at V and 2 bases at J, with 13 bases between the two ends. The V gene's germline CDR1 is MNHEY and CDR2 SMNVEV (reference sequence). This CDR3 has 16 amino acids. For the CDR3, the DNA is TGTGCCAGCAGTGCTCTACAGGGAGCTGGGGCCAACGTCCTGACTTTC. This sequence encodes CASSALQGAGANVLTF.

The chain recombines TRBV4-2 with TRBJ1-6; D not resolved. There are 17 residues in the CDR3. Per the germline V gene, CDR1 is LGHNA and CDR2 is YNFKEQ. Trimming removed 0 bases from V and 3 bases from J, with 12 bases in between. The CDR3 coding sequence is TGTGCCAGCAGCCAAGAGCCTAGGGAGAGCTATAATTCACCCCTCCACTTT. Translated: CASSQEPRESYNSPLHF.

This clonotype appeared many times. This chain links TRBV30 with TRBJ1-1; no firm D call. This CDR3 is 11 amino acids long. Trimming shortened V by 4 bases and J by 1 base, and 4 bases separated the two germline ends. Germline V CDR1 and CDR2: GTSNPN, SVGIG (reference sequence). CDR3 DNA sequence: TGTGCCTGGATGAAGAACACTGAAGCTTTCTTT. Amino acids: CAWMKNTEAFF.

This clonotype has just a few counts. CDR3: CAASPEAFF. The CDR3 DNA reads as TGTGCCGCCTCTCCTGAAGCTTTCTTT. The chain employs TRBV30 and TRBJ1-1; no definite D call. The ends were cut back, 8 bases at V and 6 bases at J, with 7 bases in the middle. Germline CDR1 GTSNPN, CDR2 SVGIG (reference sequence). The CDR3 spans 9 residues.

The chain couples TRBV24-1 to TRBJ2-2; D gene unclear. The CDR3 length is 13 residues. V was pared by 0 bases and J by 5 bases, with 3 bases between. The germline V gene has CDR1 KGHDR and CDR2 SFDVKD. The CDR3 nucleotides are TGTGCCACCAGTGATTTGCGAACCGGGGAGCTGTTTTTT. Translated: CATSDLRTGELFF.

The CDR3 loop is CASSVDPGEEYGYTF. Written as DNA, the CDR3 is TGTGCCAGCAGCGTAGATCCGGGAGAAGAATATGGCTACACCTTC. J is TRBJ1-2 and V is TRBV9; the D is unclear. This CDR3 contains 15 residues. The ends were cut back, 0 bases at V and 5 bases at J, with 14 bases in the middle. The germline CDR1 and CDR2 sequences are SGDLS and YYNGEE.

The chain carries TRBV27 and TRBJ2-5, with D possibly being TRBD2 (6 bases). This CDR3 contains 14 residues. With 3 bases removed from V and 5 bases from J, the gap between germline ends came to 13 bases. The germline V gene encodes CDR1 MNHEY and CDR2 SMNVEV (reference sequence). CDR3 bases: TGTGCCAGCAGTTTTAGGGGAGGTGGGGAGACCCAGTACTTC. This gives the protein CASSFRGGGETQYF.

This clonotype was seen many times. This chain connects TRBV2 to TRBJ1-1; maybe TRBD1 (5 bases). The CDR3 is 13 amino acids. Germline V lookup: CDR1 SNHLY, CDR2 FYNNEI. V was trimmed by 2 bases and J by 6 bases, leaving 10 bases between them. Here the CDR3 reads CASSETRVPEAFF. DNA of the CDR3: TGTGCCAGCAGTGAAACCAGGGTTCCTGAAGCTTTCTTT.

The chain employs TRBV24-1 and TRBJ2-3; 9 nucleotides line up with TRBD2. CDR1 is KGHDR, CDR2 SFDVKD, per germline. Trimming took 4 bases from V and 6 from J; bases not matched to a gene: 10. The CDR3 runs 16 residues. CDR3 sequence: CATSDRPGLAVDTQYF. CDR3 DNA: TGTGCCACCAGTGACAGACCGGGACTAGCTGTGGATACGCAGTATTTT.

This CDR3 is CASSSDRVPYNEQFF. The CDR3 DNA sequence: TGTGCCAGCAGCTCGGACAGGGTACCCTACAATGAGCAGTTCTTC. This chain connects TRBV3-1 to TRBJ2-1; 8 nucleotides align to TRBD1. The CDR3 totals 15 residues. Looked up from germline, CDR1 is LGHDT and CDR2 is YNNKEL (reference sequence). J was trimmed by 2 bases and V by 5 bases; bases with no gene match: 5.

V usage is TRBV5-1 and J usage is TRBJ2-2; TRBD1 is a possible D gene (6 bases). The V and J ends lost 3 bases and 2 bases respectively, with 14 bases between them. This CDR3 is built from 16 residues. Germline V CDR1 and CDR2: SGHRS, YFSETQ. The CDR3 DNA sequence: TGCGCCAGCAGCTCCCGTAGGGGGAGTAACACCGGGGAGCTGTTTTTT. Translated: CASSSRRGSNTGELFF. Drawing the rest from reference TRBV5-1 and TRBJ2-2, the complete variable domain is KAGVTQTPRYLIKTRGQQVTLSCSPISGHRSVSWYQQTPGQGLQFLFEYFSETQRNKGNFPGRFSGRQFSNSRSEMNVSTLELGDSALYLCASSSRRGSNTGELFFGEGSRLTVL.

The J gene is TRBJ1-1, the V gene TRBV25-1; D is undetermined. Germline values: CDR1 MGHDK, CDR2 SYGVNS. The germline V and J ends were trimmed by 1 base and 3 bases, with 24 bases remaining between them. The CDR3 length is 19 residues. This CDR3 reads CASSESPARRGSGDTEAFF. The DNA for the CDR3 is TGTGCCAGCAGTGAATCCCCCGCCAGAAGAGGATCCGGGGACACTGAAGCTTTCTTT.

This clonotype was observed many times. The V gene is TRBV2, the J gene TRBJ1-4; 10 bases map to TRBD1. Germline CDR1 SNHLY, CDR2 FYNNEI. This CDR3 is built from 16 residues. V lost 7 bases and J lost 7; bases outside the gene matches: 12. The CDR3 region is CASNPGTGVRSEKLFF. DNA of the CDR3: TGTGCCAGCAACCCCGGGACAGGGGTTAGGAGTGAAAAACTGTTTTTT.

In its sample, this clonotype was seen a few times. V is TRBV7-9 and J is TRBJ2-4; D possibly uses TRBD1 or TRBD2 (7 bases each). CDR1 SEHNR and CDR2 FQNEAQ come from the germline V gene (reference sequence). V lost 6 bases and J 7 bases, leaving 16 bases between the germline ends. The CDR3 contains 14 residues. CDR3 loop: CASSQGGSWNIQYF. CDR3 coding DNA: TGTGCCAGCAGTCAGGGGGGGAGTTGGAACATTCAGTACTTC. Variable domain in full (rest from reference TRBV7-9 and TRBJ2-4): DTGVSQNPRHKITKRGQNVTFRCDPISEHNRLYWYRQTLGQGPEFLTYFQNEAQLEKSRLLSDRFSAERPKGSFSTLEIQRTEQGDSAMYLCASSQGGSWNIQYFGAGTRLSVL.

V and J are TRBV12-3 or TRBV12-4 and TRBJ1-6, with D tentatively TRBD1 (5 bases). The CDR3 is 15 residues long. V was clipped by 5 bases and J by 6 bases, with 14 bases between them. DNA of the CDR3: TGTGCCAGCAGTCCGTCGGGACTGATTAATTCACCCCTCCACTTT. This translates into CASSPSGLINSPLHF.

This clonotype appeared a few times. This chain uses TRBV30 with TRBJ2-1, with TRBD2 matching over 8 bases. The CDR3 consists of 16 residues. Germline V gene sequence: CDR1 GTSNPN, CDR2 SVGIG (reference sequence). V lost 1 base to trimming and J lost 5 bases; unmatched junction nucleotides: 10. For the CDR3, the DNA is TGTGCCTGGAGTGGGACCGGGACTAGAGTTAACAATGAGCAGTTCTTC. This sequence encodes CAWSGTGTRVNNEQFF.

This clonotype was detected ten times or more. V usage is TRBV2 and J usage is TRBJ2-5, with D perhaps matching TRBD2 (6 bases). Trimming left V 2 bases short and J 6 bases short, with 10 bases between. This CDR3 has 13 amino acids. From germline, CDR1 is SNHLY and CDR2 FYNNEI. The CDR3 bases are TGTGCCAGCAGTGAATTGGAGGGGCAGACCCAGTACTTC. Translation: CASSELEGQTQYF.

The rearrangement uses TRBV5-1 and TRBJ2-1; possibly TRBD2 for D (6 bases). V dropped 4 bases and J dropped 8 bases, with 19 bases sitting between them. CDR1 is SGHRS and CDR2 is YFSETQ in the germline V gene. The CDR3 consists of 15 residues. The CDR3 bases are TGCGCCAGCAGCAAACTAGCAAACCCGAAGGATGAGCAGTTCTTC. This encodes CASSKLANPKDEQFF.